This T cell receptor (beta chain) was retrieved from a study of PD-L1 blockade in urothelial cancer. Study-level background: Administration of atezolizumab to patients began in the mid-2010s, at 1,200 mg intravenously every 3 weeks. Median T cell yield from blood was 141,255. Blood analyses occurred 3 weeks (second dose) and 6 weeks post treatment start.

Germline CDR1 SGHRS, CDR2 YFSETQ. The CDR3 is 16 residues long. The V end was cut by 0 bases, the J end by 5 bases, with 15 bases between. The authors spiked synthetic TCR analog templates into each PCR. The table came from immunoSEQ multiplex PCR; TCRdb's copy has only in-frame clones and leaves some out. The sample has about 45,000 clones, more than 70% seen once; the top ten hold less than 4%. The sequences come from PBMCs, collected around atezolizumab (anti-PD-L1) treatment. This receptor was taken from an elderly man with urothelial cancer. The chain has TRBV5-1 and TRBJ2-1; D perhaps matches TRBD2 (6 bases). CDR3 bases: TGCGCCAGCAGCTTGGGTGGGGGAGGAGTGCACAATGAGCAGTTCTTC. Amino acids: CASSLGGGGVHNEQFF.